The 21 T cell receptor beta chains listed next were all sequenced from one sample in a study of T cell responses to AZD1222 COVID-19 vaccine. Profiled with immunoSEQ multiplex PCR; TCRdb holds only in-frame clones, not every one. The data contain 110,000 or so clones, approximately 90% of them singletons. Source: peripheral blood, taken 28 days after the second AZD1222 dose. The receptors shown here come from an adult who received the AZD1222 COVID-19 vaccine.

This chain links TRBV4-1 with TRBJ2-5; maybe TRBD2 (5 bases). Germline V gene sequence: CDR1 MGHRA, CDR2 YSYEKL. The CDR3 is 15 amino acids. V lost 2 bases, J lost 5 bases, and 15 bases lay in between. The CDR3 sequence: CASSQTPTNGETQYF. The CDR3 DNA follows: TGCGCCAGCAGCCAAACACCGACTAACGGGGAGACCCAGTACTTC.

The rearrangement uses TRBV5-6 and TRBJ1-2; D not certain. Germline V gene sequence: CDR1 SGHDT, CDR2 YYEEEE. Trimming pared 2 bases from V and 9 bases from J, leaving 11 bases between. This CDR3 region has 12 residues. CDR3 in DNA: TGTGCCAGCAGCTTTTGGTCCGGCAGCTACACCTTC. It yields the protein CASSFWSGSYTF.

This clone has a single count. The chain links TRBV9 to TRBJ1-1; D unresolved. The CDR3 is 14 residues long. Trimming stripped 4 bases from V and 0 bases from J, with 10 bases between. The germline gives CDR1 SGDLS, CDR2 YYNGEE. CDR3 coding DNA: TGTGCCAGCAGCCCCGGCGCTATGAACACTGAAGCTTTCTTT. Amino acids: CASSPGAMNTEAFF.

The chain has TRBV11-3 and TRBJ2-1; D may be TRBD2 (6 bases). CDR1 SGHNT and CDR2 YENEEA come from the germline V gene. This CDR3 has 13 amino acids. V gave up 4 bases and J gave up 7 bases, with 11 bases separating them. CDR3 residues: CASSSRRGNEQFF. In DNA, the CDR3 is TGTGCCAGCAGCTCCCGACGGGGGAATGAGCAGTTCTTC.

This clone was recorded once. This chain uses TRBV11-2 with TRBJ2-1; TRBD2 agrees at 9 bases. The V segment lost 8 bases and the J segment 4 bases; nucleotides outside the gene matches: 6. Germline loops: CDR1 SGHAT, CDR2 FQNNGV. This CDR3 is built from 14 residues. The CDR3 region is CASARGGQYNEQFF. Here the CDR3 DNA reads TGTGCCAGCGCGCGGGGGGGCCAGTACAATGAGCAGTTCTTC.

The chain couples TRBV27 to TRBJ1-5; no definite D call. CDR1 and CDR2 (germline): MNHEY, SMNVEV (reference sequence). V shed 3 bases and J shed 5 bases, with 8 bases lying between them. This CDR3 region has 13 residues. The CDR3 loop reads CASSLIQYQPQHF. CDR3 bases: TGTGCCAGCAGTTTGATCCAGTATCAGCCCCAGCATTTT.

This clone has just a few counts. V usage is TRBV10-1 and J usage is TRBJ1-1; the match to TRBD1 covers 8 bases. V lost 0 bases and J lost 3; bases outside the gene matches: 9. Germline V lookup: CDR1 WNHNN, CDR2 SYGVQD (reference sequence). CDR3 length: 17 residues. The DNA for the CDR3 is TGCGCCAGCAGTGAGTCGGTCAGACAGGGGATCGACACTGAAGCTTTCTTT. Protein sequence: CASSESVRQGIDTEAFF.

The rearrangement joins TRBV11-3 to TRBJ2-1, with 9 bases aligning to TRBD2. J lost 7 bases, V lost 5 bases, and 24 bases had no gene match. The CDR3 runs to 20 residues. CDR1 and CDR2 (germline): SGHNT, YENEEA. CDR3 coding DNA: TGTGCCAGCAGCCCCGGGGCCCGCGCGAGCGGGAGGACCCGGGGGAATGAGCAGTTCTTC. Amino acid sequence: CASSPGARASGRTRGNEQFF.

The gene calls are TRBV5-4 and TRBJ1-2, with unresolved D. Germline V lookup: CDR1 SGHNT, CDR2 YYREEE (reference sequence). V was pared by 4 bases and J by 0 bases, with 10 bases between. This CDR3 is built from 14 residues. As DNA, the CDR3 is TGTGCCAGCAGCCCGGGAGGGTCTAACTATGGCTACACCTTC. Amino acids: CASSPGGSNYGYTF. The variable domain in full, completed from reference TRBV5-4 and TRBJ1-2, reads ETGVTQSPTHLIKTRGQQVTLRCSSQSGHNTVSWYQQALGQGPQFIFQYYREEENGRGNFPPRFSGLQFPNYSSELNVNALELDDSALYLCASSPGGSNYGYTFGSGTRLTVV.

This clone was counted a few times. V usage is TRBV5-6 and J usage is TRBJ2-1; a weak D match, TRBD1 (5 bases). Germline CDR1 SGHDT, CDR2 YYEEEE. Trimming pared 4 bases from V and 12 bases from J, leaving 14 bases between. This CDR3 spans 12 amino acids. The CDR3 loop reads CASSQTVQRQFF. For the CDR3, the DNA is TGTGCCAGCAGCCAGACAGTCCAGCGGCAGTTCTTC.

V is TRBV4-3 and J is TRBJ2-1; TRBD2 aligns across 9 bases. V shed 0 bases, J shed 2 bases, and the junction held 5 bases outside the gene matches. CDR3 length equals 17 residues. CDR1 is LGHNA and CDR2 is YSLEER in the germline V gene. The CDR3 DNA follows: TGCGCCAGCAGCCAAGATCGGGCTAGCGGGGCCTACAATGAGCAGTTCTTC. Its protein is CASSQDRASGAYNEQFF.

This clone has a handful of counts. The chain links TRBV10-1 to TRBJ1-6; D unclear. The ends were cut back, 10 bases at V and 14 bases at J, with 30 bases in the middle. Germline values: CDR1 WNHNN, CDR2 SYGVQD (reference sequence). The CDR3 is 16 amino acids. The CDR3: CANDNFRRSLIKSLHF. The CDR3 DNA reads TGCGCCAACGACAATTTCCGACGGTCCCTGATAAAGTCCCTCCACTTT.

J is TRBJ1-2 and V is TRBV5-6; D may be TRBD1 (6 bases). Per germline, CDR1 SGHDT and CDR2 YYEEEE. Trimming left V 5 bases short and J 0 bases short, with 14 bases between. The CDR3 has 15 amino acids. This chain's CDR3 is CASRWRDNPNYGYTF. The DNA for the CDR3 is TGTGCCAGCAGATGGAGGGACAACCCTAACTATGGCTACACCTTC.

This clone occurred once. The V call is TRBV7-2, the J call TRBJ2-7, with 8 nucleotides matching TRBD1. Germline V gives CDR1 SGHTA, CDR2 FQGNSA. The CDR3 spans 15 residues. The J segment lost 0 bases and the V segment lost 5 bases, leaving 6 bases of the junction unmatched. The CDR3: CASSLAGGPSYEQYF. Here the CDR3 DNA reads TGTGCCAGCAGCCTCGCAGGGGGCCCCTCCTACGAGCAGTACTTC.

To note about this clone: Other DNA sequences from this sample encode an identical CDR3 as well. The chain uses TRBV11-3 and TRBJ1-1; TRBD1 agrees at 7 bases. Germline V gene sequence: CDR1 SGHNT, CDR2 YENEEA. The CDR3 consists of 14 residues. After removal of 0 bases from V and 4 bases from J, the junction contained 2 bases not matched to a gene. CDR3 bases: TGTGCCAGCAGCTTAGATCCAGGGGGCACTGAAGCTTTCTTT. Encoded protein: CASSLDPGGTEAFF.

V and J are TRBV5-5 and TRBJ1-1; D is uncertain. The V end was cut by 0 bases, the J end by 1 base, with 10 bases between. The CDR3 length is 15 residues. From germline, CDR1 is SGHKS and CDR2 YYEKEE (reference sequence). The CDR3, as DNA: TGTGCCAGCAGCTTGGGGATTCGGCAGAACACTGAAGCTTTCTTT. Protein: CASSLGIRQNTEAFF.

Turning to this clone: Other DNA sequences in this specimen translate into the identical CDR3. The rearrangement joins TRBV13 to TRBJ2-7; no clear D gene. Trimming stripped 5 bases from V and 3 bases from J, with 8 bases between. The germline gives CDR1 PRHDT, CDR2 FYEKMQ (reference sequence). This CDR3 comprises 12 residues. The CDR3 coding sequence is TGTGCCAGCAGCCTTGGTTACTACGAGCAGTACTTC. Translated, it gives CASSLGYYEQYF.

In this sample, this clone turned up once. The chain couples TRBV7-3 to TRBJ1-1; D remains ambiguous. The CDR3 extends over 14 amino acids. Germline V lookup: CDR1 SGHTA, CDR2 FQGTGA. The germline V and J ends were trimmed by 0 bases and 4 bases, with 9 bases remaining between them. CDR3 protein: CASSLTSGSTEAFF. CDR3 nucleotides: TGTGCCAGCAGCTTAACGAGCGGTTCCACTGAAGCTTTCTTT.

The V gene is TRBV10-3, the J gene TRBJ1-2, with 7 nucleotides matching TRBD1. CDR3 length equals 14 residues. The V segment lost 6 bases and the J segment 1 base; nucleotides outside the gene matches: 5. CDR1 is ENHRY, CDR2 SYGVKD, per germline. The CDR3 DNA sequence: TGTGCCATCAGGGACAGGCTAAGTAACTATGGCTACACCTTC. It encodes CAIRDRLSNYGYTF.

This chain connects TRBV5-8 to TRBJ2-7; tentatively, D is TRBD2 (6 bases). The CDR3 consists of 15 residues. Germline-derived CDR1 and CDR2 are SGHTS and YDEGEE. The germline V and J ends were trimmed by 2 bases and 4 bases, with 16 bases remaining between them. The CDR3 is CASSFYGGSGYEQYF. CDR3 sequence (DNA): TGTGCCAGCAGCTTTTACGGGGGTAGCGGTTACGAGCAGTACTTC. Full variable domain (rest looked up from reference TRBV5-8 and TRBJ2-7): EAGVTQSPTHLIKTRGQQATLRCSPISGHTSVYWYQQALGLGLQFLLWYDEGEERNRGNFPPRFSGRQFPNYSSELNVNALELEDSALYLCASSFYGGSGYEQYFGPGTRLTVT.

This clone occurred once. The rearrangement links TRBV29-1 to TRBJ2-7, with a possible D match to TRBD1 (5 bases). The CDR3 covers 12 residues. With 3 bases removed from V and 2 bases from J, the gap between germline ends came to 8 bases. CDR1 SQVTM and CDR2 ANQGSEA come from the germline V gene. The CDR3 DNA follows: TGCAGCGTTGATGGGGCAGCCTACGAGCAGTACTTC. It translates to CSVDGAAYEQYF.